One sample yielded the 27 T cell receptor beta chains listed below, sequenced in a study of blood T cell repertoires in COVID-19 (dated by TCRdb to 2020 to 2021). The library was produced with the immunoSEQ multiplex PCR assay. The clones in this table, taken by TCRdb from immuneACCESS, are in-frame only. Not every clone is retained; where verified, under half of the shortfall comes from an unresolved V gene, and the cause of the rest is unknown. The sample table contains under 250,000 clones; only one count was recorded for approximately 85% of them. The top ten clones comprise 12% of the sample. The sequenced sample was peripheral blood. The receptors were gathered from a man at least 80 years old with acute or convalescent COVID-19.

This clone was recorded only once. In nucleotides, the CDR3 is TGTGCCAGCAGCAAAGCTTCAACTAATGAAAAACTGTTTTTT. Protein: CASSKASTNEKLFF. The V and J genes are TRBV6-5 and TRBJ1-4, with D unresolved. V lost 6 bases to trimming and J lost 0 bases, with 8 bases between them. CDR1 and CDR2 (germline): MNHEY, SVGAGI. This CDR3 comprises 14 residues.

The rearrangement links TRBV4-1 to TRBJ2-2; D is undetermined. The CDR3 contains 14 residues. Per germline, CDR1 MGHRA and CDR2 YSYEKL. V was pared by 4 bases and J by 6 bases, with 12 bases between. CDR3 nucleotide sequence: TGCGCCAGCAGCCCCACTAAGGTGGCCGGGGAGCTGTTTTTT. Translation gives CASSPTKVAGELFF.

This chain joins TRBV6-2 or TRBV6-3 and TRBJ2-7, with D maybe TRBD2 (5 bases). V was pared by 6 bases and J by 4 bases, with 16 bases between. The CDR3 length is 14 residues. Germline V lookup: CDR1 MNHEY, CDR2 SVGEGT. The CDR3 sequence is CASSPTTRTYEQYF. Here the CDR3 DNA reads TGTGCCAGCAGCCCGACGACGCGGACTTACGAGCAGTACTTC.

The genes are TRBV7-2 and TRBJ1-5, with a possible D match to TRBD1 (5 bases). The V end lost 0 bases, the J end lost 7 bases, and 13 bases lay between the germline ends. Germline CDR1 SGHTA, CDR2 FQGNSA. The CDR3 loop spans 15 amino acids. The chain's CDR3 is CASSLAGGERQPQHF. DNA for the CDR3: TGTGCCAGCAGCTTAGCGGGAGGGGAAAGGCAGCCCCAGCATTTT.

The chain combines TRBV7-9 with TRBJ1-2, with D possibly being TRBD1 (6 bases). From germline, CDR1 is SEHNR and CDR2 FQNEAQ (reference sequence). There are 15 residues in the CDR3. V lost 1 base and J lost 6, with 15 bases in between. CDR3 DNA: TGTGCCAGCAGCTTAGGAGGAGGGGGGGCTGATGGCTACACCTTC. Translating it yields CASSLGGGGADGYTF.

The genes are TRBV19 and TRBJ2-7; no clear D gene. Germline V gene data show CDR1 as LNHDA and CDR2 as SQIVND (reference sequence). The CDR3 runs to 13 residues. V was cut by 1 base and J by 2 bases, with 6 bases left in between. The chain's CDR3 is CASSIGLAYEQYF. The DNA of the CDR3 is TGTGCCAGTAGTATAGGGCTAGCCTACGAGCAGTACTTC.

The chain combines TRBV27 with TRBJ2-2; tentative D call: TRBD2 (6 bases). This CDR3 contains 15 residues. V lost 6 bases, J lost 3 bases, and 14 bases lay in between. Germline V gene sequence: CDR1 MNHEY, CDR2 SMNVEV (reference sequence). In nucleotides, the CDR3 is TGTGCCAGCAGGCGGGGCGGAGCGTACACCGGGGAGCTGTTTTTT. Amino acid sequence: CASRRGGAYTGELFF.

The V call is TRBV19, the J call TRBJ2-6; possible D gene TRBD1, 5 bases. V lost 8 bases and J 0 bases, leaving 11 bases between the germline ends. The germline V gene encodes CDR1 LNHDA and CDR2 SQIVND (reference sequence). The length of the CDR3 is 15 residues. Here the CDR3 DNA reads TGTGCCAGTTCCAAAGGGGACTCTGGGGCCAACGTCCTGACTTTC. As protein: CASSKGDSGANVLTF.

The chain has TRBV6-5 and TRBJ2-1; D is unresolved. The CDR3 is made up of 15 amino acids. Trimming pared 0 bases from V and 6 bases from J, leaving 12 bases between. CDR1 is MNHEY, CDR2 SVGAGI, per germline. CDR3 coding DNA: TGTGCCAGCAGTTACTCGAGCCCACGGTCCAATGAGCAGTTCTTC. Encoded protein: CASSYSSPRSNEQFF.

This chain uses TRBV15 with TRBJ1-1; 7 bases match TRBD1. The germline CDR1 and CDR2 sequences are LNHNV and YYDKDF (reference sequence). The V and J ends lost 5 bases and 2 bases, in that order; junction bases with no gene match: 5. The CDR3 runs 14 residues. The CDR3 protein is CATSPRQGNTEAFF. Here the CDR3 DNA reads TGTGCCACCAGCCCGAGACAGGGAAACACTGAAGCTTTCTTT.

This clone showed up just a few times. The J gene is TRBJ2-4, the V gene TRBV28; D is ambiguous. Germline V gene lookup returns CDR1 MDHEN and CDR2 SYDVKM. The CDR3 is 15 residues long. The V end lost 4 bases, the J end lost 0 bases, and 10 bases lay between the germline ends. CDR3: CASSSPWLAKNIQYF. The CDR3 DNA sequence: TGTGCCAGCAGTTCCCCCTGGCTAGCCAAAAACATTCAGTACTTC.

This clone was picked up one time. The V call is TRBV5-4, the J call TRBJ2-1; 9 nucleotides match TRBD2. This CDR3 has 15 amino acids. In germline, CDR1 is SGHNT, CDR2 YYREEE (reference sequence). The junction had 10 bases not matched to a gene; V was cut back by 6 bases and J by 6 bases. The CDR3 sequence is CASIPGGRAPNEQFF. DNA for the CDR3: TGTGCCAGCATCCCCGGCGGGAGGGCGCCCAATGAGCAGTTCTTC.

The J gene is TRBJ1-1, the V gene TRBV4-3, with D tentatively TRBD1 (5 bases). Germline CDR1 LGHNA, CDR2 YSLEER. Deletions cut 1 base from V and 6 bases from J, with 15 bases between. The CDR3 is 15 residues long. CDR3 in amino acids: CASSQVGQLGSEAFF. DNA for the CDR3: TGCGCCAGCAGCCAAGTAGGACAATTGGGCTCTGAAGCTTTCTTT.

This clone is a singleton in its sample. The gene calls are TRBV11-2 and TRBJ2-3, with 7 nucleotides matching TRBD2. Germline-derived CDR1 and CDR2 are SGHAT and FQNNGV. V lost 4 bases to trimming and J lost 1 base; unmatched junction nucleotides: 5. This CDR3 is built from 15 residues. DNA for the CDR3: TGTGCCAGCAGCTCCTTAGCGGGCCGCACAGATACGCAGTATTTT. It encodes CASSSLAGRTDTQYF.

This clone came up a few times. The chain is built from TRBV4-2 and TRBJ2-7; 11 nucleotides line up with TRBD2. After removal of 4 bases from V and 0 bases from J, the junction contained 2 bases not matched to a gene. The CDR3 has 15 amino acids. Per the germline V gene, CDR1 is LGHNA and CDR2 is YNFKEQ. The CDR3 here is CASSPGLAGSYEQYF. CDR3 nucleotides: TGTGCCAGCAGCCCCGGACTAGCGGGCTCCTACGAGCAGTACTTC.

For the CDR3, the DNA is TGTGCCGCGGGGGGCTACCGGGACAGCGTAACAGATACGCAGTATTTT. Translating it yields CAAGGYRDSVTDTQYF. The V call is TRBV10-3, the J call TRBJ2-3; D is possibly TRBD2 (8 bases). V was trimmed by 11 bases and J by 3 bases, leaving 24 bases between them. The CDR3 spans 16 residues. Germline V lookup: CDR1 ENHRY, CDR2 SYGVKD.

The table lists this clone with a few counts. V and J are TRBV10-1 and TRBJ1-1; no definite D call. This CDR3 region has 13 residues. V was clipped by 4 bases and J by 4 bases, with 10 bases between them. CDR1 and CDR2 from the germline V gene are WNHNN and SYGVQD (reference sequence). As DNA, the CDR3 is TGCGCCAGCAGTGCCCGGGGTCCCACTGAAGCTTTCTTT. Its translation: CASSARGPTEAFF.

The rearrangement links TRBV29-1 to TRBJ1-2, with 10 positions matching TRBD1. CDR1 is SQVTM and CDR2 is ANQGSEA in the germline V gene. The CDR3 sequence is 13 residues long. Unmatched junction bases numbered 4, after V lost 7 bases and J lost 2 bases. The CDR3 is CSASDRGNYGYTF. In DNA form, the CDR3 reads TGCAGCGCTTCGGACAGGGGGAACTATGGCTACACCTTC.

The chain uses TRBV19 and TRBJ2-3; 13 nucleotides align to TRBD2. CDR1 LNHDA and CDR2 SQIVND come from the germline V gene (reference sequence). V was clipped by 8 bases and J by 8 bases; unmatched bases: 7. The CDR3 has 14 amino acids. CDR3 region: CASRTSGSLFTQYF. DNA for the CDR3: TGTGCCAGTCGGACTAGCGGGAGTTTGTTTACGCAGTATTTT.

In regard to this clone: Other DNA sequences in the sample encode the same CDR3. The chain carries TRBV6-5 and TRBJ2-7; 7 nucleotides match TRBD1. The CDR3 covers 14 residues. The germline V gene encodes CDR1 MNHEY and CDR2 SVGAGI. V dropped 0 bases and J dropped 6; count of bases not matched to a gene: 5. CDR3 loop: CASSYSTGVGEQYF. As DNA, the CDR3 is TGTGCCAGCAGTTACTCCACAGGGGTCGGCGAGCAGTACTTC.

This clone appeared a few times. This sequence joins TRBV27 and TRBJ1-4; weak D call: TRBD1 (6 bases). Trimming cost V 7 bases and J 8 bases, with 14 bases left between them. CDR3 size: 13 residues. Germline lookup yields CDR1 MNHEY and CDR2 SMNVEV (reference sequence). For the CDR3, the DNA is TGTGCCAGCACGGGGGGCTTCGGCGAAAAACTGTTTTTT. Translated: CASTGGFGEKLFF.

The chain recombines TRBV18 with TRBJ1-1; D call uncertain. V lost 4 bases, J lost 1 base, and 10 bases lay in between. The CDR3 contains 14 residues. Looked up from germline, CDR1 is KGHSH and CDR2 is LQKENI. CDR3 nucleotides: TGTGCCAGCTCACTGTCTACAGAGAACACTGAAGCTTTCTTT. The encoded protein is CASSLSTENTEAFF.

The sample holds one count of this clone. This chain joins TRBV7-2 and TRBJ2-3; D is possibly TRBD2 (6 bases). This CDR3 region has 11 residues. Germline V CDR1 and CDR2: SGHTA, FQGNSA. Trimming left V 5 bases short and J 13 bases short, with 13 bases between. The CDR3 spells CASSLLEGKYF. CDR3 bases: TGTGCCAGCAGCCTACTGGAGGGGAAGTATTTT.

The chain combines TRBV19 with TRBJ2-3; D gene ambiguous. The V end lost 11 bases, the J end lost 5 bases, and 17 bases lay between the germline ends. From germline, CDR1 is LNHDA and CDR2 SQIVND (reference sequence). The CDR3 totals 13 residues. The CDR3 region has the DNA TGTGCCGCTAGGCCCGGAATGGGAGATACGCAGTATTTT. Translation: CAARPGMGDTQYF.

Regarding this clone: Other DNA sequences in the same sample also yield this CDR3. The chain employs TRBV7-2 and TRBJ2-3; D ambiguous. The CDR3 length is 13 residues. V shed 2 bases and J shed 4 bases, with 7 bases lying between them. Germline CDR1 is SGHTA and CDR2 is FQGNSA. CDR3 amino acids: CASSLYGADTQYF. In nucleotides, the CDR3 is TGTGCCAGCAGCTTATACGGAGCAGATACGCAGTATTTT.

DNA of the CDR3: TGTGCCAGCTCACCTCTAGCGGGAGGGCCCTCAGATACGCAGTATTTT. Translation gives CASSPLAGGPSDTQYF. The gene calls are TRBV18 and TRBJ2-3; 12 bases map to TRBD2. Per the germline V gene, CDR1 is KGHSH and CDR2 is LQKENI. The CDR3 is 16 amino acids. Trimming removed 3 bases from V and 4 bases from J; junction bases left unmatched: 5.

The rearrangement links TRBV20-1 to TRBJ1-1; no clear D gene. Trimming cost V 4 bases and J 11 bases, with 14 bases left between them. Germline assignment: CDR1 DFQATT and CDR2 SNEGSKA (reference sequence). The CDR3 has 11 amino acids. CDR3 amino acids: CSATSTRGAFF. CDR3 nucleotide sequence: TGCAGTGCTACCTCCACCCGCGGGGCTTTCTTT.